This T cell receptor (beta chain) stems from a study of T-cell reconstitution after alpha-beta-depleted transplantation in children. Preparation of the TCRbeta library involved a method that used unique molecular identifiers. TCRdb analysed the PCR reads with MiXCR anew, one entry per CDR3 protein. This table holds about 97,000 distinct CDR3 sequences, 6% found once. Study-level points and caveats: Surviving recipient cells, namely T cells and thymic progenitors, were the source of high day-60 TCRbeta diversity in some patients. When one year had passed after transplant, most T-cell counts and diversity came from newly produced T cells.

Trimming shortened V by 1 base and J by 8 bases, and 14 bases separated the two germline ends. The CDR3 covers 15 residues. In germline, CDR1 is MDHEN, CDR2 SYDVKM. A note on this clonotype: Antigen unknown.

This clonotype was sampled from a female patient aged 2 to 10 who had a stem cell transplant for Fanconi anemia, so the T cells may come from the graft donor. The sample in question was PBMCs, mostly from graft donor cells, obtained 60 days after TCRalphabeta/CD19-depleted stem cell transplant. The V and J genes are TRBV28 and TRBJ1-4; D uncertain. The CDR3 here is CASSLLGTKDEKLFF. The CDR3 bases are TGTGCCAGCAGTTTATTGGGCACTAAGGACGAAAAACTGTTTTTT.